The rows below give T cell receptor beta chains drawn from one sample of a study of identical twins. A single record per CDR3 protein comes from TCRdb applying MiXCR to the 5' RACE reads. The table shows approximately 550,000 distinct CDR3 sequences, with under 25% occurring only once. This sample was shared with a second study, whose subject was yellow fever vaccine responses in identical twins.

Sequencing was done on a sample of CD4+ T cells sorted from blood. All receptors come from a young woman in good health. Each CDR3 is given with its conserved first and last residue. The D gene is left open where the match is weak. A row's size may be missing; if present it is once, few, many or a size class.

TRBJ2-5 . . TRBV3-1 TGTGCCAGCGGGACTTCTGCGATCGAGACCCAGTACTTC CASGTSAIETQYF
TRBJ2-1 . . TRBV2 TGTGCCAGCAGTGGGCTCAGGGCCAATGAGCAGTTCTTC CASSGLRANEQFF
TRBJ2-5 TRBD2 . TRBV4-1 TGCGCCAGCAGCCAAGATCTCCCTAGCGGGGTGATGTACCAAGAGACCCAGTACTTC CASSQDLPSGVMYQETQYF
TRBJ1-2 TRBD1 few TRBV6-1 TGTGCCAGCAGTACAGGGGCCTATGGCTACACCTTC CASSTGAYGYTF
TRBJ2-7 TRBD1 . TRBV20-1 TGCAGTGCTCCGAGGGGACAGGGGTCAAGCTACGAGCAGTACTTC CSAPRGQGSSYEQYF
TRBJ2-5 . . TRBV20-1 TGCAGTGCTAGAGATCCACGGACAGCACAAGAGACCCAGTACTTC CSARDPRTAQETQYF
TRBJ2-3 . . TRBV24-1 TGTGCCACCACGGACTCGATCGATACGCAGTATTTT CATTDSIDTQYF
TRBJ2-2 . . TRBV7-9 TGTGCCAGCAGACGTGATTTGGGGGAGCTGTTTTTT CASRRDLGELFF
TRBJ1-2 . few TRBV5-4 TGTGCCAGCAGCTTGGTTGGCAGCATCAATGGCTACACCTTC CASSLVGSINGYTF
TRBJ1-1 TRBD1 few TRBV12-3/TRBV12-4 TGTGCCAGCACCTTACAGGGGAGGTACACTGAAGCTTTCTTT CASTLQGRYTEAFF
TRBJ1-2 . . TRBV12-3/TRBV12-4 TGTGCCAGCAGTCCCCACGCGAGGGGATATGGCTACACCTTC CASSPHARGYGYTF
TRBJ2-4 TRBD2 . TRBV10-2 TGCGCCAGCAGTGACTCAAGAAACGGGGGGTTAGCCAAAAACATTCAGTACTTC CASSDSRNGGLAKNIQYF
TRBJ2-1 TRBD1 . TRBV5-5 TGTGCCAGCAGCAACAGGGGGGAGCAGTTCTTC CASSNRGEQFF
TRBJ2-7 . few TRBV20-1 TGCAGTGCCCCGAACGGGACTTTAACCTACGAGCAGTACTTC CSAPNGTLTYEQYF
TRBJ2-1 . many TRBV5-1 TGCGCCAGCAGCCCGACCGGGACTGGATACAATGAGCAGTTCTTC CASSPTGTGYNEQFF
TRBJ2-1 . few TRBV20-1 TGCAGTGCTAGAGATCTCGCGGGGCACAATGAGCAGTTCTTC CSARDLAGHNEQFF
TRBJ2-1 . . TRBV24-1 TGTGCCACCAGTGATTTCCGCCATGAGCAGTTCTTC CATSDFRHEQFF
TRBJ1-1 . once TRBV5-5 TGTGCCAGCAGCTTTCAGCTGAACACTGAAGCTTTCTTT CASSFQLNTEAFF
TRBJ2-7 . few TRBV7-9 TGTGCCAGCAGCTTGATCGGAGCCTACGAGCAGTACTTC CASSLIGAYEQYF
TRBJ2-6 TRBD1 . TRBV11-2 TGTGCCAGCAGCAGACTCCCGGGACAGGGGGCCAACGTCCTGACTTTC CASSRLPGQGANVLTF
TRBJ1-1 TRBD1 . TRBV20-1 TGCAGTGCTAGACGGACAGGGCCCGCTTTCTTT CSARRTGPAFF
TRBJ1-4 TRBD1 many TRBV12-3/TRBV12-4 TGTGCCAGCACTCGACTCGTCACAGGGGGCGGAAAACTGTTTTTT CASTRLVTGGGKLFF
TRBJ2-3 . once TRBV12-3/TRBV12-4 TGTGCCAGCAGTTTTACCCGCCTTCGGGCTACCGCAGATACGCAGTATTTT CASSFTRLRATADTQYF
TRBJ2-5 . . TRBV5-1 TGCGCCAGCAGCTTGGAACGAGTAGTCGAGACCCAGTACTTC CASSLERVVETQYF
TRBJ2-2 TRBD1 . TRBV12-3/TRBV12-4 TGTGCCAGCAGACTCGGGACAGGGGGTCCCGGGGAGCTGTTTTTT CASRLGTGGPGELFF
TRBJ2-5 TRBD2 . TRBV7-2 TGTGCCAGCAGCCCCTTGCTAGCGGGGAGAGAGACCCAGTACTTC CASSPLLAGRETQYF
TRBJ1-4 . few TRBV12-3/TRBV12-4 TGTGCCAGCAGTTCCTACACCTACGGTGAAAAACTGTTTTTT CASSSYTYGEKLFF
TRBJ2-1 TRBD2 . TRBV5-1 TGCGCCAGCAGCTTGGGGCTAGCGGGAGTTTTTAATGAGCAGTTCTTC CASSLGLAGVFNEQFF
TRBJ2-1 . few TRBV20-1 TGCAGTGCTAGACAGGGGTTGGATAGAAATGAGCAGTTCTTC CSARQGLDRNEQFF
TRBJ2-7 . many TRBV25-1 TGTGCCAGCAGGGGGCCTGGCGAGCAGTACTTC CASRGPGEQYF
TRBJ2-1 . few TRBV5-1 TGCGCCAGCAGCTCCACATCGACCAGCTACAATGAGCAGTTCTTC CASSSTSTSYNEQFF
TRBJ1-2 TRBD1 few TRBV29-1 TGCAGCGTTGTCGCACAGGGGGATGGCTACACCTTC CSVVAQGDGYTF
TRBJ1-1 . few TRBV10-3 TGTGCCAGCGCGGTCACAGGGCTGAACACTGAAGCTTTCTTT CASAVTGLNTEAFF
TRBJ2-7 . . TRBV15 TGTGCCACCAGCAGAGATCTGGGCTACTACGAGCAGTACTTC CATSRDLGYYEQYF
TRBJ1-3 . . TRBV12-3/TRBV12-4 TGTGCCAGCAGTTTAATGGGGCGTTCCTCTGGAAACACCATATATTTT CASSLMGRSSGNTIYF
TRBJ2-2 . . TRBV24-1 TGTGCCACCAGTGATTTGCGGGTTTTCGACACCGGGGAGCTGTTTTTT CATSDLRVFDTGELFF
TRBJ2-2 . . TRBV5-1 TGCGCCACCTTCGAGGGAAAGAACACCGGGGAGCTGTTTTTT CATFEGKNTGELFF
TRBJ2-5 . . TRBV9 TGTGCCAGCAGCGTAGGAACAGTCCAAGAGACCCAGTACTTC CASSVGTVQETQYF
TRBJ1-2 TRBD1 . TRBV28 TGTGCCAGCAGTTTTGCGGGACAGAGGATCGGTGGCTACACCTTC CASSFAGQRIGGYTF
TRBJ1-2 . . TRBV7-2 TGTGCCAGCAGCGTTAGTATGTATGGCTACACCTTC CASSVSMYGYTF
TRBJ2-5 TRBD2 . TRBV3-1 TGTGCCTGCAGCCAAGGTGCTAGCGGGAGCATCCAAGAGACCCAGTACTTC CACSQGASGSIQETQYF
TRBJ2-7 . . TRBV10-3 TGTGCCATCAGTGAGTGGGGGACCAGCTCCTACGAGCAGTACTTC CAISEWGTSSYEQYF
TRBJ2-1 TRBD2 . TRBV10-3 TGTGCCATCAGTGAGTCGGGTTCTAGCGGGGAACACTCCTACAATGAGCAGTTCTTC CAISESGSSGEHSYNEQFF
TRBJ1-3 . . TRBV28 TGTGCCAGCAGTTTCCTCGGGACTCCTGGAAACACCATATATTTT CASSFLGTPGNTIYF
TRBJ2-1 TRBD2 . TRBV20-1 TGCAGTGGCAGAGGGATAGCGGGGGGGCCAGGCAATGAGCAGTTCTTC CSGRGIAGGPGNEQFF
TRBJ2-1 . many TRBV12-3/TRBV12-4 TGTGCCAGCAGTTTAGGCTACCCCGCCTACAATGAGCAGTTCTTC CASSLGYPAYNEQFF